This T cell receptor beta chain originates from a study of blood T cell repertoires in COVID-19 (dated by TCRdb to 2020 to 2021). Regarding the complete study: The collaborator samples originated in the United States, Italy and Spain and spanned the acute and convalescent phases of COVID-19. The material from the prospective study consisted of cDNA or gDNA derived from T cells, B-cell-depleted T cells, or PBMCs. The dataset comprised deeply sampled blood TCRbeta repertoires from subjects exposed to, actively infected with, or recovered from COVID-19. A freely available public database, intended as a resource for researchers studying the immune response to SARS-CoV-2, is where the repertoires were released. Samples were obtained from the ongoing ImmuneRACE study (first 160 participants) and from about 1,300 subjects provided by 6 global collaborators. Nearly every sample came with metadata listing a de-identified subject ID, COVID-19 status, age in years and sex. Where available, HLA class I and class II types were obtained from metadata supplied by the sample provider rather than from assay-based typing.

Of note for this clone: Its cognate antigen has yet to be identified. No much larger clone exists at a distance of one base, and base qualities are not known.

V sheds 0 bases and J sheds 4 bases, leaving 10 bases between their ends. CDR1 LGHNA and CDR2 YSLEER were looked up in the germline V gene. The CDR3 spans 15 residues, from the cysteine through the phenylalanine. Left in the record is the CDR3 DNA by itself, 45 bases read in frame from the first base. The immunoSEQ Assay, a bias-controlled multiplex PCR, was used to amplify TCRbeta CDR3 regions from genomic DNA. The original pipeline was this. Within the assay, amplification of reference gene primers was used to estimate how many nucleated cells each sample contained. Sequence reads were collapsed and filtered to measure the absolute abundance of every unique TCRbeta CDR3 rearrangement. Productive Simpson clonality was computed per sample as the square root of Simpson's diversity index over productive rearrangements. TCRdb mirrors the immuneACCESS table, restricted to in-frame sequences. Some clones are absent from its copies; in checked studies, under half trace to an unresolved V gene, and the reason for the others is unknown. The V and J calls and clone size were taken over from that table, and D and trimming were inferred from the DNA. The sample profile shows about 280,000 clones; 85% of them were found once. Together, the top ten hold 4% to 6% of the sample.

Whole blood was collected in K2EDTA tubes by collaborating institutions according to the institutions' own protocols. For TCRbeta analysis, collaborator samples were shipped as frozen whole blood, as isolated PBMCs, or as DNA extracted from either sample type. Here is what the overall study found, with its caveats: The quantity of clinical and demographic metadata differed by source and by participant and was supplied without curation.

The sequence came from a man aged 45-65 years with active or convalescent COVID-19. The sequence is built from TRBV4-3 and TRBJ2-1; the D gene is perhaps TRBD2, on 5 matching bases. What was sequenced was peripheral blood. The nucleotide sequence is given as TGCGCCAGCAGCCAAGATCGGCAGCGGTACAATGAGCAGTTCTTC. Translation gives CASSQDRQRYNEQFF.